The entry below describes one TCR beta chain. V was clipped by 7 bases and J by 0 bases, with 10 bases between them. Germline CDR1 and CDR2: MNHNS and SASEGT. The CDR3 loop spans 14 amino acids. This specimen comes from a study of response to subunit inactivated influenza vaccine. TCRdb independently ran MiXCR on the RT-PCR reads; one entry per CDR3 protein. Of about 830,000 distinct CDR3 sequences in the sample, roughly 20% were seen once. This sequence joins TRBV6-1 and TRBJ1-5; D not certain. The TCR was taken from a man aged 50 to 59 who received an inactivated influenza vaccine. Sequencing was performed on PBMCs from blood, taken roughly 5 days after vaccination. CDR3 in amino acids: CASKGGSSNQPQHF. Here the CDR3 DNA reads TGTGCCAGCAAAGGTGGCAGTAGCAATCAGCCCCAGCATTTT.